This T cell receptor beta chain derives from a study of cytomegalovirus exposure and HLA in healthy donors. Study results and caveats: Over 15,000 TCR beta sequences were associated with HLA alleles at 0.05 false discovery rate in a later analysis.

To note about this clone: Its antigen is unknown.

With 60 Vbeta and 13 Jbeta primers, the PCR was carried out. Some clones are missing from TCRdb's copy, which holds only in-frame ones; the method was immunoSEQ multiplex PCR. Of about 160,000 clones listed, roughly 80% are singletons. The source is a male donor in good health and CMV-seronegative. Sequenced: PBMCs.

CDR3 amino acids: CASSLGMDITDTQYF. CDR3 DNA: TGTGCCAGCAGCTTGGGGATGGACATCACAGATACGCAGTATTTT. The V and J genes are TRBV7-3 and TRBJ2-3; tentatively, D is TRBD1 (5 bases). This CDR3 contains 15 residues. Trimming pared 3 bases from V and 2 bases from J, leaving 12 bases between. Germline V lookup: CDR1 SGHTA, CDR2 FQGTGA. The full variable domain, rest sourced from reference TRBV7-3 and TRBJ2-3, is GAGVSQTPSNKVTEKGKYVELRCDPISGHTALYWYRQSLGQGPEFLIYFQGTGAADDSGLPNDRFFAVRPEGSVSTLKIQRTERGDSAVYLCASSLGMDITDTQYFGPGTRLTVL.